One and the same sample provided the 13 T cell receptor beta chains below, sequenced in a study of T cell responses to AZD1222 COVID-19 vaccine. Libraries were prepared by immunoSEQ multiplex PCR; TCRdb keeps only in-frame clonotypes and omits some of them. The sample has tens of thousands of clones, roughly 89% seen once; the top ten hold about 7%. The source material was peripheral blood, sampled on day 0 of AZD1222 vaccination. The origin of the receptors is an adult in good health.

The gene calls are TRBV7-2 and TRBJ2-3; possibly TRBD1 or TRBD2 for D (6 bases each). The V gene lost 5 bases and the J gene lost 5 bases, with 20 bases spanning the gap. The CDR3 is 16 residues long. The germline V gene encodes CDR1 SGHTA and CDR2 FQGNSA. The CDR3 region is CASSLARTGAGDTQYF. The CDR3 nucleotides read TGTGCCAGCAGCCTCGCTCGTACGGGGGCAGGAGATACGCAGTATTTT.

This clone was detected only once. This chain joins TRBV7-2 and TRBJ1-2, with D possibly TRBD1 on 6 matching bases. The CDR3 length is 14 residues. The V end was cut by 5 bases, the J end by 7 bases, with 17 bases between. CDR1 is SGHTA and CDR2 is FQGNSA in the germline V gene. CDR3 nucleotide sequence: TGTGCCAGCAGCCTTCGGGGGGGGCGCCGTGGCTACACCTTC. Its translation is CASSLRGGRRGYTF. The complete variable domain, with remaining parts taken from reference TRBV7-2 and TRBJ1-2, reads GAGVSQSPSNKVTEKGKDVELRCDPISGHTALYWYRQSLGQGLEFLIYFQGNSAPDKSGLPSDRFSAERTGGSVSTLTIQRTQQEDSAVYLCASSLRGGRRGYTFGSGTRLTVV.

The chain has TRBV4-2 and TRBJ2-7; either TRBD1 or TRBD2 may supply D (5 bases each). In germline, CDR1 is LGHNA, CDR2 YNFKEQ. The ends were cut back, 0 bases at V and 5 bases at J, with 14 bases in the middle. The CDR3 runs to 15 residues. DNA of the CDR3: TGTGCCAGCAGCCAAGATGTAGCAGGGACCAACGAGCAGTACTTC. Amino acid sequence: CASSQDVAGTNEQYF.

This clone came up a few times. The J gene is TRBJ1-3, the V gene TRBV7-8; D is unclear. The CDR3 length is 13 residues. In germline, CDR1 is SGHVS, CDR2 FQNEAQ. The V end was cut by 4 bases, the J end by 3 bases, with 7 bases between. The CDR3 is CASSSTYGNTIYF. CDR3 nucleotide sequence: TGTGCCAGCAGCTCGACGTATGGAAACACCATATATTTT.

The V call is TRBV5-6, the J call TRBJ2-7; a possible D gene is TRBD2 (6 bases). This CDR3 has 14 amino acids. In germline, CDR1 is SGHDT, CDR2 YYEEEE. V was cut by 0 bases and J by 2 bases, with 9 bases left in between. The CDR3 here is CASSLGGEAYEQYF. CDR3 bases: TGTGCCAGCAGCTTGGGAGGGGAGGCCTACGAGCAGTACTTC.

The chain uses TRBV7-2 and TRBJ2-7; D might be TRBD1 (6 bases). The germline CDR1 and CDR2 sequences are SGHTA and FQGNSA. CDR3 length: 14 amino acids. V shed 1 base and J shed 7 bases, with 14 bases lying between them. The CDR3 reads CASSLVQGTREQYF. The CDR3 DNA reads as TGTGCCAGCAGCTTAGTTCAGGGGACGCGGGAGCAGTACTTC.

This clone was counted a few times. The chain recombines TRBV6-2 or TRBV6-3 with TRBJ1-5; TRBD1 is a possible D gene (5 bases). Trimming took 5 bases from V and 6 from J, leaving 23 bases between them. The CDR3 is 17 amino acids. Germline values: CDR1 MNHEY, CDR2 SVGEGT. CDR3 amino acids: CASSHPSVGRRGQPQHF. The DNA of the CDR3 is TGTGCCAGCAGTCATCCCTCTGTGGGGCGCCGGGGTCAGCCCCAGCATTTT.

This clone was counted a single time. V gene TRBV19 combines with J gene TRBJ1-1; D remains ambiguous. The CDR3 has 16 amino acids. The germline gives CDR1 LNHDA, CDR2 SQIVND (reference sequence). Trimming took off 0 bases at V and 3 bases at J, with 14 bases between the two ends. This CDR3 reads CASSIESAVRDTEAFF. For the CDR3, the DNA is TGTGCCAGTAGTATAGAGTCAGCCGTAAGAGACACTGAAGCTTTCTTT.

In nucleotides, the CDR3 is TGTGCCAGCAGTGATTTAGGAGGGCCCGAGCAGTACTTC. It translates to CASSDLGGPEQYF. The gene calls are TRBV6-1 and TRBJ2-7; TRBD2 is a possible D gene (6 bases). The V end lost 3 bases, the J end lost 6 bases, and 12 bases lay between the germline ends. Germline CDR1 is MNHNS and CDR2 is SASEGT. This CDR3 is built from 13 residues.

This rearrangement joins TRBV27 to TRBJ1-5; D uncertain. This CDR3 spans 14 amino acids. The germline V gene has CDR1 MNHEY and CDR2 SMNVEV (reference sequence). V lost 10 bases and J 4 bases, leaving 17 bases between the germline ends. CDR3 bases: TGTGCCACCAGGTCGGGCCTCGAGAATCAGCCCCAGCATTTT. It codes for CATRSGLENQPQHF.

The CDR3 DNA reads as TGTGCCAGCAGCGTAGAACAGGCCCGCTCCTACGAGCAGTACTTC. Translation: CASSVEQARSYEQYF. This chain joins TRBV9 and TRBJ2-7, with D tentatively TRBD1 (5 bases). There are 15 residues in the CDR3. Germline V gene data show CDR1 as SGDLS and CDR2 as YYNGEE. The V end was cut by 0 bases, the J end by 0 bases, with 10 bases between.

The chain links TRBV6-4 to TRBJ1-5; TRBD1 matches 8 bases. CDR3 length: 15 amino acids. CDR1 and CDR2 from the germline V gene are MRHNA and SNTAGT. With V trimmed by 0 bases and J by 2 bases, 0 bases remained unmatched. CDR3 in DNA: TGTGCCAGCAGTGACTCGACAGGGGGCAATCAGCCCCAGCATTTT. Translating gives CASSDSTGGNQPQHF.

The chain recombines TRBV18 with TRBJ2-1, with 10 bases matching TRBD1. After removal of 3 bases from V and 4 bases from J, the junction contained 9 bases not matched to a gene. The CDR3 sequence is 17 residues long. Germline V gene data show CDR1 as KGHSH and CDR2 as LQKENI. The CDR3 DNA is TGTGCCAGCTCACCGAATAAAGGACAGGGGGGTTACAATGAGCAGTTCTTC. Protein: CASSPNKGQGGYNEQFF.